The following is a T cell receptor beta chain sequence with its context. Its target is not known. PCR involved 60 Vbeta and 13 Jbeta primers. Some clones are missing from TCRdb's copy, which holds only in-frame ones; the method was immunoSEQ multiplex PCR. The profile shows some 98,000 clones, approximately 83% of them singletons. The data originate from a study of cytomegalovirus exposure and HLA in healthy donors. Study outcomes and limitations: A later analysis, which compared TCR beta chains of equal frequency, found the HLA-associated ones more clonally expanded. In a later analysis, an Asian-associated ancestry cluster reportedly showed fewer N-insertions than the roughly 710-donor mean.

The material sequenced was PBMCs. The receptor's source is a female donor in good health and CMV-seropositive.

The DNA for the CDR3 is TGCAGCGCTGGGACAGGGAAGCTCAATCAGCCCCAGCATTTT. Amino acid sequence: CSAGTGKLNQPQHF. The V call is TRBV29-1, the J call TRBJ1-5; 9 bases map to TRBD1. J was trimmed by 3 bases and V by 7 bases; bases with no gene match: 7. The CDR3 has 14 amino acids. The germline V gene has CDR1 SQVTM and CDR2 ANQGSEA.